The clone carrying this TCR beta chain came up a few times. The source of the sample is a study of blood T cells in healthy people across ages. Together with a sample-barcoded 5' primer, a J-beta primer mix was included in a second PCR lasting about 6 to 12 cycles. Each cDNA molecule carried a tag from a template-switch adaptor that contained 12 random nucleotides. TCRdb reprocessed the 5' RACE reads via MiXCR and lists one record per CDR3 protein. The sample holds 800,000 to 950,000 distinct CDR3 sequences; under 40% are singletons and the top ten take over 10%. The donors, all healthy, were Caucasians living in Russia, aged about 6 to 90. CDR3 length: 15 residues. The ends were cut back, 2 bases at V and 4 bases at J, with 14 bases in the middle. Germline loops: CDR1 MNHEY, CDR2 SMNVEV (reference sequence).

The clonotype comes from a man between 18 and 29 years old in good health. Sequenced: blood. V is TRBV27 and J is TRBJ1-1, with D tentatively TRBD1 (5 bases). The CDR3 coding sequence is TGTGCCAGCAGTTTAGAGGGACTGGGGGGCACTGAAGCTTTCTTT. This translates into CASSLEGLGGTEAFF.